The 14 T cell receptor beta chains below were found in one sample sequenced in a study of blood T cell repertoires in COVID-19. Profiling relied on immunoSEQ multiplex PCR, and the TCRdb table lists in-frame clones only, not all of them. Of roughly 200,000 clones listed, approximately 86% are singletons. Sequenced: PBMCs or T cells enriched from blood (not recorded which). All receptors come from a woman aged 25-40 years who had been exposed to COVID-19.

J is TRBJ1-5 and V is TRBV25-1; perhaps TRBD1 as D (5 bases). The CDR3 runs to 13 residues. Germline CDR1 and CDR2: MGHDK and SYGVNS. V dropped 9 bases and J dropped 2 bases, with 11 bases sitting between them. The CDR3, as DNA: TGTGCCAGTCATCAGGGTGGCAATCAGCCCCAGCATTTT. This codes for CASHQGGNQPQHF.

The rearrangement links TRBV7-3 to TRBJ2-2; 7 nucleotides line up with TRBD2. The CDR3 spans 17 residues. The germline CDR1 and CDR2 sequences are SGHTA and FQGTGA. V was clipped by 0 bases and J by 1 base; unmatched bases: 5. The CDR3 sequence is CASSLTPGGMNTGELFF. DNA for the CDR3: TGTGCCAGCAGCTTAACTCCGGGAGGAATGAACACCGGGGAGCTGTTTTTT.

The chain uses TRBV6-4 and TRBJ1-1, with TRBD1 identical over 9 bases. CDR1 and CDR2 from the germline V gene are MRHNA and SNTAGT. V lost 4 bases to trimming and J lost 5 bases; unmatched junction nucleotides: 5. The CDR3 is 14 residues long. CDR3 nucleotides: TGTGCCAGCAGTGCCACAGGGGGCGCGACTGAAGCTTTCTTT. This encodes CASSATGGATEAFF.

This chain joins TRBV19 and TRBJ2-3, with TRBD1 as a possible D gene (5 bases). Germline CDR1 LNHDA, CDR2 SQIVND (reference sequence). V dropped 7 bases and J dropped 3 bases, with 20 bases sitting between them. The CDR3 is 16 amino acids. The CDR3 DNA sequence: TGTGCCAGTACACCCGACAGTCTACAAGGGACAGATACGCAGTATTTT. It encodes CASTPDSLQGTDTQYF.

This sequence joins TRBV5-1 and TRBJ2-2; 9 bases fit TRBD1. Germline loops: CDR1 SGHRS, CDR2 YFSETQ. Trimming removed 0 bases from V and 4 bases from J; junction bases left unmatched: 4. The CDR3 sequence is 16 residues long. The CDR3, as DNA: TGCGCCAGCAGCTTGGGTTCGACAGGGGGCACCGGGGAGCTGTTTTTT. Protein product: CASSLGSTGGTGELFF.

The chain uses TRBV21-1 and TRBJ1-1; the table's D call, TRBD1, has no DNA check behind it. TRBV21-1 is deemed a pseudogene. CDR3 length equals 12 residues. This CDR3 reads CASSYRQSEAFF. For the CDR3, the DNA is TGTGCCAGCAGCTACCGACAGTCCGAAGCTTTCTTT.

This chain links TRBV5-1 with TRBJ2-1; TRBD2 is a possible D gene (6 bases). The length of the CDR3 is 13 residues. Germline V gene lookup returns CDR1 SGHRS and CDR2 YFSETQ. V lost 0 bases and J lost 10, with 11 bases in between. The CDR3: CASSLADGGEQFF. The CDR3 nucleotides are TGCGCCAGCAGCTTGGCAGACGGGGGAGAGCAGTTCTTC.

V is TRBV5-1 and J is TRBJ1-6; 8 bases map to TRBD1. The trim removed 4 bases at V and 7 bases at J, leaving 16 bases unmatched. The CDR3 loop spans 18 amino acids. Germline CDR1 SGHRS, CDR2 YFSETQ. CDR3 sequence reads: CASSQVPPPQGANSPLHF. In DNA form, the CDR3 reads TGCGCCAGCAGCCAAGTTCCCCCTCCGCAGGGGGCGAATTCACCCCTCCACTTT.

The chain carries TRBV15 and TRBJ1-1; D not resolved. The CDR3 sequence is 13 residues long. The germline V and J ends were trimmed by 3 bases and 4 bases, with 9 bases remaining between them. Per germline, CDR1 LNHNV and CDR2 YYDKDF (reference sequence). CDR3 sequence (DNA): TGTGCCACCAGCAGGGGAGGGCGCACTGAAGCTTTCTTT. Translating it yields CATSRGGRTEAFF.

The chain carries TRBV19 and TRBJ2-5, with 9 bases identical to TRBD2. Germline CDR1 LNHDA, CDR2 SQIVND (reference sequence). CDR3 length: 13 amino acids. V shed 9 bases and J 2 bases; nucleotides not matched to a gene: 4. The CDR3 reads CASAGGGQETQYF. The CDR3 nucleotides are TGTGCCAGCGCGGGGGGGGGACAAGAGACCCAGTACTTC. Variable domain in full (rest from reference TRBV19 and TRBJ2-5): DGGITQSPKYLFRKEGQNVTLSCEQNLNHDAMYWYRQDPGQGLRLIYYSQIVNDFQKGDIAEGYSVSREKKESFPLTVTSAQKNPTAFYLCASAGGGQETQYFGPGTRLLVL.

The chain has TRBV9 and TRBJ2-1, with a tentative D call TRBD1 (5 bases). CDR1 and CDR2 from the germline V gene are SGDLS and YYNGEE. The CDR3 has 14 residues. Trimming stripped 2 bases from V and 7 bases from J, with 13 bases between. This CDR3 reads CASSVNPRGNEQFF. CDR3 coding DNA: TGTGCCAGCAGCGTCAATCCTAGGGGTAATGAGCAGTTCTTC.

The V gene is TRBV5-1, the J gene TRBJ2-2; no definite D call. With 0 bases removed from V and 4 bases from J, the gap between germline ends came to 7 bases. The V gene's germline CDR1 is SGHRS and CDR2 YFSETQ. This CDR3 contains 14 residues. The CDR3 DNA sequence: TGCGCCAGCAGCTTGGGCGTTTCCACCGGGGAGCTGTTTTTT. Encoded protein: CASSLGVSTGELFF.

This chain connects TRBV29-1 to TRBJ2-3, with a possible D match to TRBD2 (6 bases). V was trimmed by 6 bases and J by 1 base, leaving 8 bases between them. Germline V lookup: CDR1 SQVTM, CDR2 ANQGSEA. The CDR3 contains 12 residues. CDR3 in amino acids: CSVGGGTDTQYF. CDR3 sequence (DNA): TGCAGCGTGGGAGGAGGCACAGATACGCAGTATTTT.

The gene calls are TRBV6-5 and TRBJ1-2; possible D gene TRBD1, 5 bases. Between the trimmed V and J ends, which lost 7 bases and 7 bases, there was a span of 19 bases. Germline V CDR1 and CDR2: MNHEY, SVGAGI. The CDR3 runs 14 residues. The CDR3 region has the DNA TGTGCCAGCACCGGGGGAGACGTTGGAACTGGCTACACCTTC. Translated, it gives CASTGGDVGTGYTF.